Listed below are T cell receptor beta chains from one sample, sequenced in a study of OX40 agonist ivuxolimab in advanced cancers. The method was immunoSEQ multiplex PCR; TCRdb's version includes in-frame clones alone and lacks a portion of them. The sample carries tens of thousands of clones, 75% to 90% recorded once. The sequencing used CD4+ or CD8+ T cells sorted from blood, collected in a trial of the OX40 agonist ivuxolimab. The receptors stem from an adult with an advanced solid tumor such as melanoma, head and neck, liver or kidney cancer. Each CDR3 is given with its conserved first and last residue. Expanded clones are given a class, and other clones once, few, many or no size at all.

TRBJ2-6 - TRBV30 CACYPLSGSGPGANVLTF
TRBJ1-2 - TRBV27 CASSSTPGQTYGYTF
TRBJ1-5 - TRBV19 CATHVSGGASNQPQHF
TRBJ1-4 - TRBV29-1 CSVDPGQGKLFF
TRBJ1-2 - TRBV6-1 CASSQGTTNYGYTF
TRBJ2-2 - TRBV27 CASSPGTVNTGELFF
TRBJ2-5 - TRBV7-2 CASSLALETQYF
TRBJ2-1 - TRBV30 CACRGGNEQFF
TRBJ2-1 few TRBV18 CASSRLAGVDEQFF
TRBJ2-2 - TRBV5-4 CASRLGLAGDTGELFF
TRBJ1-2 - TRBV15 CATSRDPVNYGYTF
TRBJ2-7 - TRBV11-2 CASSTRTGEEQYF
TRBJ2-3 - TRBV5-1 CASSLAGALTDTQYF
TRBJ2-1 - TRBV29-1 CSVERTSGRNNEQFF
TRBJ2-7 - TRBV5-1 CASKVASDGGYEQYF
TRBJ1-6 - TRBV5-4 CASSLGVGVPAPLHF
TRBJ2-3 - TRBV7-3 CASSETSGGFSSTDTQYF
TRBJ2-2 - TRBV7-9 CASSRPGAANTGELFF
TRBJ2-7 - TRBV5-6 CASSLVAGARTYEQYF
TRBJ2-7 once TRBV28 CASGPGGSAREQYF
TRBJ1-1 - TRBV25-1 CASSDQGDSNTEAFF
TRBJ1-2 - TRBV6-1 CASSTRQAFDYGYTF
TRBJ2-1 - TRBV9 CASSVEDEQFF
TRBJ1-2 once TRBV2 CASSEALPGAGTGYTF
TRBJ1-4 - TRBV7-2 CASSLIAVGSTNEKLFF
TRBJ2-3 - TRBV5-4 CASSFPIRDPTDTQYF
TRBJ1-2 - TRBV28 CASSFEGYGYTF
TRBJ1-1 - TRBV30 CAWDQTRTEAFF
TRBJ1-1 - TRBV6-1 CASSARLQGGRAEAFF
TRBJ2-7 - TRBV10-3 CAITHSSSSYEQYF
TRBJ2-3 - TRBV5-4 CASSPGGREDTQYF
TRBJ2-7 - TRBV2 CASSTGQLTAYEQYF
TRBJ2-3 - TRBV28 CASSFRLGLTSTDTQYF
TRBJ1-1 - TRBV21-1 CASGPGQKRGEAFF
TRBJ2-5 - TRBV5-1 CASRGEETQYF
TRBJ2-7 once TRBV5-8 CASSPTGTYEQYF
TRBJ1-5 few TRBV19 CASSMVGSLGWLSNQPQHF
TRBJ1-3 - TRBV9 CASTRTGDSGNTIYF
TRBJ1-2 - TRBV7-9 CASSTQDTTYGYTF
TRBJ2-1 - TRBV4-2 CASSQDQTIEQFF
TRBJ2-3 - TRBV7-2 CASSFFTDTQYF